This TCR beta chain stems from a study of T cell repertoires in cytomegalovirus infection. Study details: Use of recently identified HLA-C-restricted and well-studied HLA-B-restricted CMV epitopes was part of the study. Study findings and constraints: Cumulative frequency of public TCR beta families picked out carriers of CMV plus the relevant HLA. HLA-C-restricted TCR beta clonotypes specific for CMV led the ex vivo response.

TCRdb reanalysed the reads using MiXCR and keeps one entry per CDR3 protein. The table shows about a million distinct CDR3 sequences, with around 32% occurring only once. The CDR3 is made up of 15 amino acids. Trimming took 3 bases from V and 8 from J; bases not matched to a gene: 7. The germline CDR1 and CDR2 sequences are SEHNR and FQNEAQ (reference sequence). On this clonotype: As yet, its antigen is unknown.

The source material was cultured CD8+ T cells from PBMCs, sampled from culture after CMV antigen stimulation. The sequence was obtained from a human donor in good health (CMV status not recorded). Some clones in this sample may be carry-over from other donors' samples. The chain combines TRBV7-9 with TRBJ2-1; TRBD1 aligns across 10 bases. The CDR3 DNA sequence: TGTGCCAGCAGCTTCGGGACAGGGGACGTGCATGAGCAGTTCTTC. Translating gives CASSFGTGDVHEQFF.